The T cell receptor beta chain described here comes from a study of cytomegalovirus exposure and HLA in healthy donors. Primers: 60 Vbeta forward and 13 Jbeta reverse. Repertoires were generated with immunoSEQ multiplex PCR, while TCRdb's copy carries only in-frame clones and drops some. The profile shows some 110,000 clones, around 80% of them singletons. As to this clone: Antigen unknown.

The germline V gene has CDR1 LNHDA and CDR2 SQIVND (reference sequence). This CDR3 is 14 amino acids long. Trimming removed 6 bases from V and 4 bases from J, with 16 bases in between. Overall study results and limits: A few CMV-associated chains proved CMV antigen-specific in vitro.

Healthy people donating bone marrow made up the donors. The sequence was collected from a woman in her twenties or thirties in good health and CMV-seronegative. The chain joins TRBV19 to TRBJ2-7; D may be TRBD2 (6 bases). The sample taken for sequencing was PBMCs. The CDR3 region is CASSTSAGLYEQYF. CDR3 nucleotide sequence: TGTGCCAGTAGCACCTCGGCGGGGTTGTACGAGCAGTACTTC. The full variable domain, in which reference TRBV19 and TRBJ2-7 provide the parts outside the CDR3, is DGGITQSPKYLFRKEGQNVTLSCEQNLNHDAMYWYRQDPGQGLRLIYYSQIVNDFQKGDIAEGYSVSREKKESFPLTVTSAQKNPTAFYLCASSTSAGLYEQYFGPGTRLTVT.